This T cell receptor beta chain was identified during a study of OX40 agonist ivuxolimab in advanced cancers. TCRdb's table, derived via immunoSEQ multiplex PCR, lists solely in-frame clones and lacks some. This repertoire shows tens of thousands of clones, approximately 90% found once; its top ten account for approximately 1.5%. The germline V gene encodes CDR1 ENHRY and CDR2 SYGVKD. CDR3 length equals 11 residues. V gave up 4 bases and J gave up 5 bases, with 6 bases separating them. The receptor was isolated from an adult with an advanced solid tumor such as melanoma, head and neck, liver or kidney cancer. Specimen: CD4+ or CD8+ T cells sorted from blood, collected in a trial of the OX40 agonist ivuxolimab. V and J are TRBV10-3 and TRBJ2-7; D unresolved. The CDR3 DNA reads TGTGCCATCAGTGCTGGGGACGAGCAGTACTTC. This translates into CAISAGDEQYF.